This TCR beta chain was profiled in a study of PD-1 and CTLA-4 blockade in melanoma. CDR1 is SQVTM and CDR2 is ANQGSEA in the germline V gene. There are 11 residues in the CDR3. V gave up 7 bases and J gave up 3 bases, with 9 bases separating them. This clone was seen a single time. Method: immunoSEQ multiplex PCR; TCRdb's copy keeps in-frame clones and lacks some. The table records 25,000 to 30,000 clones, about 89% of them present only once. This material consisted of CD8+ T cells from peripheral blood, taken before anti-PD-1 treatment. V gene TRBV29-1 combines with J gene TRBJ1-1; no clear D. The source is a human donor with melanoma. The CDR3 DNA reads TGCAGCGCCAGGTGGGACACTGAAGCTTTCTTT. Its protein product is CSARWDTEAFF.